This record looks at one T cell receptor (beta chain) sequence and its context. Which antigen it targets is not known. The sample holds no much larger clone one base away, and base qualities are not on file. This sample is drawn from a study of T cell responses to AZD1222 COVID-19 vaccine (dated by TCRdb to the early 2020s). Turning to the overall study: AZD1222 recipients with second doses at about 4 weeks or about 12 weeks were pooled, because spike-specific TCR depth and breadth did not differ between schedules. Trial participants were enrolled by age into 18-55, 56-69 and 70-plus year subgroups, with around 150, 28 and 57 TCR-sequenced participants respectively. A total of 233 trial participants underwent TCR sequencing, of whom around 210 had received two doses of AZD1222 and 26 had received two doses of the MenACWY control vaccine. The paper as a whole reports these results and caveats: After two AZD1222 doses, spike-specific TCR breadth and depth were significantly higher than at day 0 and than in MenACWY recipients. Reportedly, almost half of the unique spike-specific TCRs recognized epitopes lying outside the regions that are mutated in the B.1.351 and B.1.1.7 variants. In the small 56-69-year group, the increase in depth fell short of significance, most likely because of low power. Most participants were white British and females outnumbered males, and the authors suggested that clonal diversity may have been underestimated. Because no day 14 peak-response samples were available, repertoires were characterized only after the peak T cell response. The vaccine-associated CD4 TCRs covered the entire spike protein, and the dominant responses fell in regions 160-218 and 743-854. Conclusions about previously exposed vaccinees are limited because only six or seven AZD1222 recipients were SARS-CoV-2 seropositive at baseline.

V and J lose 6 bases and 0 bases, and a span of 14 bases separates them. CDR1 and CDR2 are read off the germline V gene (reference sequence) as GTSNPN and SVGIG. The CDR3 holds 14 amino acids from the cysteine to the phenylalanine. Only the CDR3 DNA stays, 42 bases, in frame from base 1. The CDR3 regions of human TCRbeta chains were analyzed by immunosequencing. In the authors' own workflow: Repertoire TCRs were matched against a reference library of SARS-CoV-2-specific TCRs generated with the MIRA antigen-specificity platform. Breadth was defined as the fraction of unique TCRs that were SARS-CoV-2-associated. Depth was defined as the fraction of total T cells that were SARS-CoV-2-associated. Using the MIRA data, each spike-specific TCR was mapped to the spike region that the TCR reacts to and placed in a CD4 or CD8 class. Log10-transformed breadth and depth values were compared by one-way ANOVA with Sidak's multiple comparisons tests. Imported from immuneACCESS, the table was reduced by TCRdb to in-frame sequences with V and J called. These copies leave out some clones; in studies compared against another copy, an unresolved V gene accounts for under half, and the cause of the remainder is not known. V and J calls and clone size are those listed in that table; D and trimming were worked out from the DNA. The sample table shows 100,000 to 150,000 clones, and 89% are seen once. The leading ten clones occupy about 1.6% of the sample.

In light of the paper, this sample's time point label describes: baseline before first vaccination. The vaccinee samples were drawn from two UK trials, COV001 and COV002, one of which was a single-blind randomized controlled phase 2/3 trial testing AZD1222 (ChAdOx1 nCoV-19) in healthy adults. Trial participant PBMC samples were collected at day 0 and day 28 after the second dose for TCRbeta chain sequencing. The TCR comes from an adult in good health. In this chain, TRBV30 is recombined with TRBJ1-1; a tentative D match to TRBD1 spans 6 bases. The source material was peripheral blood, sampled on day 0 of AZD1222 vaccination. The CDR3 region: CACARGGMNTEAFF. The DNA is as follows: TGTGCCTGTGCCAGGGGAGGTATGAACACTGAAGCTTTCTTT.